The entry that follows covers one TCR beta chain sequence. Its specificity is unknown. This sample is drawn from a study of vaccination effects on CD4 cells after COVID-19. The method was immunoSEQ multiplex PCR; TCRdb's version includes in-frame clones alone and lacks a portion of them. The sample includes roughly 16,000 clones, about 78% of them seen just once. CDR1 and CDR2 (germline): LGHNA, YSLEER. The CDR3 consists of 16 residues. Trimming stripped 4 bases from V and 7 bases from J, with 20 bases between. CD4+ T cells specific for antigen were expanded with viral peptide pools by the ViraFEST assay before sequencing. It was after around 10 days of culture that CD4+ T cells were isolated. Two doses of BNT162b2 or mRNA-1273 vaccine were administered to participants.

The clonotype was recovered from a human donor who received a COVID-19 vaccine. Specimen: CD4+ T cells from PBMCs cultured with HCoV-NL63 spike peptides, collected after COVID-19 vaccination. The chain uses TRBV4-3 and TRBJ2-1; tentatively, D is TRBD1 or TRBD2 (7 bases each). The CDR3 protein is CASSLGGGGAGNEQFF. CDR3 DNA: TGCGCCAGCAGCCTCGGGGGAGGGGGCGCGGGGAATGAGCAGTTCTTC.